One and the same sample provided the 2 T cell receptor beta chains below, sequenced in a study of early T cells in non-severe SARS-CoV-2 infection. TCRdb re-called the 5' RACE reads with MiXCR, one entry per CDR3 protein. The table has 75,000 to 80,000 distinct CDR3 sequences, roughly 10% seen once; the top ten hold about 12%. The source was whole blood, collected at baseline. These receptors came from an adult who was a healthcare worker with PCR-confirmed SARS-CoV-2 infection or an uninfected control (not recorded which).

This clonotype was seen more than once but under ten times. DNA of the CDR3: TGCGCCAGCAGCTTGCTGGCAGGCTCAAATGAAAAACTGTTTTTT. Amino acid sequence: CASSLLAGSNEKLFF. The chain joins TRBV5-1 to TRBJ1-4; D call uncertain. Trimming took off 1 base at V and 5 bases at J, with 12 bases between the two ends. Germline-derived CDR1 and CDR2 are SGHRS and YFSETQ. CDR3 length equals 15 residues.

This clonotype has at least ten counts. The chain combines TRBV6-2 or TRBV6-3 with TRBJ2-6; D is unresolved. Trimming shortened V by 2 bases and J by 1 base, and 6 bases separated the two germline ends. CDR3 length equals 15 residues. From germline, CDR1 is MNHEY and CDR2 SVGEGT. The CDR3 DNA follows: TGTGCCAGCAGTTACGATGAATCTGGGGCCAACGTCCTGACTTTC. This sequence encodes CASSYDESGANVLTF.